This TCR beta chain was documented in a study of blood T cell repertoires in COVID-19. The ends were cut back, 0 bases at V and 2 bases at J, with 8 bases in the middle. The CDR3 spans 15 residues. The germline CDR1 and CDR2 sequences are ENHRY and SYGVKD. TCRdb's copy holds only in-frame clones and misses some; the assay was immunoSEQ multiplex PCR. The sample shows a few hundred thousand clones, 90% of them seen only once. This sequence was found in an older woman with COVID-19, enrolled during active disease. The V and J genes are TRBV10-3 and TRBJ1-5; the D is unclear. The source material was peripheral blood. Here the CDR3 reads CAISESLTGNQPQHF. The CDR3 DNA reads as TGTGCCATCAGTGAGTCCCTAACGGGCAATCAGCCCCAGCATTTT.